The entry below gives a single TCR beta chain sequence along with its context. Germline V gene sequence: CDR1 MNHEY, CDR2 SMNVEV (reference sequence). Losses at the gene ends were 4 bases for V and 2 bases for J; bases not matched to a gene: 10. The CDR3 runs to 17 residues. At least 6 million PBMCs were isolated per sample. These data are taken from a study of blood T cells in healthy people across ages. The overall study: Capture via template switching afforded approximately one barcoded beta molecule per two T cells.

Next came a second PCR, run for roughly 6 to 11 cycles, which used a sample-barcoded 5' primer along with a J-beta primer mix. Each CDR3 protein gets one entry after TCRdb re-called the 5' RACE reads with MiXCR. The sample shows around 1,000,000 distinct CDR3 sequences, 20% to 25% of them seen only once. The data also belong to a second study, concerning T cells of mothers and their children. That source adds: Every mother supplied over 8 million TCR beta CDR3 reads and every child about 3 million. Clones that were microchimeric and persistent were not detected among T cells.

The sequencing input was blood. The sequence was collected from a girl aged 2 to 9 in good health. The V gene is TRBV27, the J gene TRBJ1-5, with TRBD1 matching over 8 bases. CDR3 in amino acids: CASSSTGAGRGNQPQHF. DNA of the CDR3: TGTGCCAGCAGTTCGACAGGGGCAGGCCGAGGCAATCAGCCCCAGCATTTT.